This T cell receptor beta chain was retrieved from a study of T cells after yellow fever vaccination. Study-level background: Some fractions had low cell numbers, and these were prepared with SMART-Seq v4 Ultra Low Input.

Concerning this clonotype: Antigen unknown.

V trimming: 5 bases; J trimming: 9 bases; junction bases outside the gene matches: 8. The CDR3 extends over 16 amino acids. CDR1 and CDR2 from the germline V gene are SGHTA and FQGTGA. MiXCR, applied by TCRdb to the 5' RACE reads, yields one record per CDR3 protein. The profile shows about 340,000 distinct CDR3 sequences, about an eighth of them singletons. The study, taken as a whole, reports: The CD4 compartment and the CD8 compartment contained a small share of clonotypes in common.

The material sequenced was CD4+ T cells sorted from PBMCs, taken 15 days after the yellow fever booster vaccination. The sequence was obtained from a man younger than 35 who received the YFV17D yellow fever vaccine. This chain uses TRBV7-3 with TRBJ2-4, with TRBD2 identical over 15 bases. The CDR3 DNA reads TGTGCCAGCAGCCCGGGGACTAGCGGGGGGACCGGCATTCAGTACTTC. Residues: CASSPGTSGGTGIQYF.